Detailed here is one T cell receptor (beta chain). Germline V CDR1 and CDR2: SGHNT, YYREEE (reference sequence). The V end was cut by 4 bases, the J end by 3 bases, with 14 bases between. The length of the CDR3 is 14 residues. This entry belongs to a study of blood T cell repertoires in COVID-19. Study as a whole: T cells, B-cell-depleted T cells, or PBMCs supplied cDNA or gDNA.

Study processing details: Scientists estimated how many nucleated cells there were by amplifying reference gene primers. Sequenced by immunoSEQ multiplex PCR; TCRdb stores in-frame clones only, minus some. V and J calls and clone size come straight from that table; D and trimming were deduced from the DNA. The sample carries roughly 98,000 clones, approximately 79% recorded once. The receptor comes from a man in his 70s with active or convalescent COVID-19. The V call is TRBV5-4, the J call TRBJ2-7, with D perhaps matching TRBD2 (6 bases). The sample comprised peripheral blood. CDR3 sequence: CASSLRGGLYEQYF. DNA of the CDR3: TGTGCCAGCAGCCTCCGTGGAGGGCTCTACGAGCAGTACTTC.